This entry is about one T cell receptor beta chain. No antigen is known for it. This entry belongs to a study of blood T cells in healthy people across ages. Findings and caveats of the study: The study found more naive CD4+ cells and higher diversity in long-lived than aged donors. Per million T cells, TCR beta diversity dropped about linearly as age rose.

Per germline, CDR1 MNHEY and CDR2 SMNVEV (reference sequence). This CDR3 contains 15 residues. Trimming took 4 bases from V and 1 from J; bases not matched to a gene: 5. It was with a sample-barcoded 5' primer and a J-beta primer mix that a second PCR of roughly 6 to 12 cycles was run. TCRdb reanalysed the 5' RACE reads using MiXCR and keeps one entry per CDR3 protein. The sample contains about 1.4 million distinct CDR3 sequences, roughly 59% of which appear only once. What was sequenced was blood. This TCR was sampled from a man between 18 and 35 years old in good health. The chain combines TRBV27 with TRBJ2-3; 7 bases match TRBD1. CDR3 sequence reads: CASSSGTVRTDTQYF. CDR3 bases: TGTGCCAGCAGTTCCGGGACAGTCCGCACAGATACGCAGTATTTT.